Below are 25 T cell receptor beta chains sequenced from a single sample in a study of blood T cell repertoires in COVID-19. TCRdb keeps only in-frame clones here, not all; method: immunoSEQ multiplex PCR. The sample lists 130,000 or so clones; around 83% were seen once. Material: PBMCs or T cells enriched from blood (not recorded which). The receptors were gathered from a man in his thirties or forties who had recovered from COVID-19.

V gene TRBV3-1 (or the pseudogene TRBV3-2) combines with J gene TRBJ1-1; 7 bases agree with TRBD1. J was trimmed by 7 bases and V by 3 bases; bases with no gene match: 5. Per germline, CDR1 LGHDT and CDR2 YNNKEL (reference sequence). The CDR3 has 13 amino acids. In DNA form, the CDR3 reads TGTGCCAGCAGCCAGGCAGGGGGTGATGAAGCTTTCTTT. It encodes CASSQAGGDEAFF.

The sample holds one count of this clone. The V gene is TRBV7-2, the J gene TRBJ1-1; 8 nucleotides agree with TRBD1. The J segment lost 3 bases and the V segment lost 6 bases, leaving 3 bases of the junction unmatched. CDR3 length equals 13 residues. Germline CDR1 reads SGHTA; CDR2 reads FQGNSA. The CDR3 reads CASRLQGDTEAFF. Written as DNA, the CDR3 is TGTGCCAGCAGGCTACAGGGGGACACTGAAGCTTTCTTT.

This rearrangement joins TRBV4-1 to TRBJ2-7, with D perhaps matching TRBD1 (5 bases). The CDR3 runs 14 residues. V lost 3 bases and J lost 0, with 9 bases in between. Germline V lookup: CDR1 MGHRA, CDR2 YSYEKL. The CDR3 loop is CASSQGRSSYEQYF. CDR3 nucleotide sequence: TGCGCCAGCAGCCAGGGGCGGAGCTCCTACGAGCAGTACTTC.

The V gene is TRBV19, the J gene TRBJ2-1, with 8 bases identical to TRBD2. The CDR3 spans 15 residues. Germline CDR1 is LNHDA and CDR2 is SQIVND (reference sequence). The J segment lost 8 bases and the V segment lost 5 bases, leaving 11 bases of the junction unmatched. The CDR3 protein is CASSLGLVGVYEQFF. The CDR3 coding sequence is TGTGCCAGTAGTTTGGGACTAGTCGGGGTCTATGAGCAGTTCTTC.

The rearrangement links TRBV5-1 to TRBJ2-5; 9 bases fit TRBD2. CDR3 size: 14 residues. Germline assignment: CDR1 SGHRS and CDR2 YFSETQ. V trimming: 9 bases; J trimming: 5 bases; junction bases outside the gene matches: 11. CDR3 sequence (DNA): TGCGCCACCACCAGCGGGGGGCCCGGGGAGACCCAGTACTTC. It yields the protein CATTSGGPGETQYF.

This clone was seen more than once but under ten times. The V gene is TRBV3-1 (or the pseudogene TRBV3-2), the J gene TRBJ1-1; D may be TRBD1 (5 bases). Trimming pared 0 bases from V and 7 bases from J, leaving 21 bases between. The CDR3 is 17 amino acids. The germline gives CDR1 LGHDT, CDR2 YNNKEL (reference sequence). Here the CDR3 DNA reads TGTGCCAGCAGCCAAGATATGGGGCGGTTAGGTGGCCGTGAAGCTTTCTTT. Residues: CASSQDMGRLGGREAFF.

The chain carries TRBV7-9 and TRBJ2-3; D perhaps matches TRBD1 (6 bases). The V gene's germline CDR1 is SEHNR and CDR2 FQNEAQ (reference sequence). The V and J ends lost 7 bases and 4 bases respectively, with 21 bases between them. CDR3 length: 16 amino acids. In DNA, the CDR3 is TGTGCCAGCAAGAGCATCTGGGCAGGGGTTCCAGATACGCAGTATTTT. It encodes CASKSIWAGVPDTQYF.

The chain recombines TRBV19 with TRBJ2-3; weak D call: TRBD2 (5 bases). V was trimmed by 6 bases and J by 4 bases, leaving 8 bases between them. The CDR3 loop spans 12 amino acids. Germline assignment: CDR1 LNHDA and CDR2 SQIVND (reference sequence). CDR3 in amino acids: CASSSGADTQYF. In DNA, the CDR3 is TGTGCCAGTAGCAGCGGAGCAGATACGCAGTATTTT.

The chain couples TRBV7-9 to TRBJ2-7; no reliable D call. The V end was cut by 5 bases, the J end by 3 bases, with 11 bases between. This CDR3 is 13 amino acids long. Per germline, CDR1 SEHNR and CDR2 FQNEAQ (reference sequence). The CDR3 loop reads CASSPSEIYEQYF. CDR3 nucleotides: TGTGCCAGCAGCCCAAGCGAGATCTACGAGCAGTACTTC.

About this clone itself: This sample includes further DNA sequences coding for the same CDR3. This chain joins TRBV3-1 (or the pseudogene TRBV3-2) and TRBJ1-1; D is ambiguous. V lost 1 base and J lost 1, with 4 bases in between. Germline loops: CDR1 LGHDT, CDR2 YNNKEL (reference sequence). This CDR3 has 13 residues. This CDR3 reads CASSQAGNTEAFF. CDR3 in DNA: TGTGCCAGCAGCCAAGCCGGGAACACTGAAGCTTTCTTT.

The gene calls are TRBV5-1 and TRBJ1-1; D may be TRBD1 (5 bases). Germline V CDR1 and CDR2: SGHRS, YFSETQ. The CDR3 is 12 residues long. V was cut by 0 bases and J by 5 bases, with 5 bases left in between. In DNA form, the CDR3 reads TGCGCCAGCAGCTTGGAGGGGACTGAAGCTTTCTTT. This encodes CASSLEGTEAFF.

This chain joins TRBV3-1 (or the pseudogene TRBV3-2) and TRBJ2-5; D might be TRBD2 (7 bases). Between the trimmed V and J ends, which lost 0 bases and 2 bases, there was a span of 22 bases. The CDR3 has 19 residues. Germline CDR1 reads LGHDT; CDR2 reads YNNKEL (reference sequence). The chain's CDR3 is CASSQDRLFGGGYQETQYF. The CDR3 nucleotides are TGTGCCAGCAGCCAAGATAGATTGTTTGGCGGGGGCTATCAAGAGACCCAGTACTTC.

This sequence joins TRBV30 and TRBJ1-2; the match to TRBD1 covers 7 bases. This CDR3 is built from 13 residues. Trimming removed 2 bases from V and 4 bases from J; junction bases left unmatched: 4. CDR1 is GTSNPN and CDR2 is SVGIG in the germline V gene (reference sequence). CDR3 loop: CAWSSGTVYGYTF. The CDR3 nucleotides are TGTGCCTGGAGTTCAGGGACAGTCTATGGCTACACCTTC.

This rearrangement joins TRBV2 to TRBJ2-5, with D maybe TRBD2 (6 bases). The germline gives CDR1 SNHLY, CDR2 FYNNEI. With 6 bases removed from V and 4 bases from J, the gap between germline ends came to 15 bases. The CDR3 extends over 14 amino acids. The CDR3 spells CASRPRLGGETQYF. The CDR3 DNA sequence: TGTGCCAGCAGGCCCAGACTGGGGGGAGAGACCCAGTACTTC.

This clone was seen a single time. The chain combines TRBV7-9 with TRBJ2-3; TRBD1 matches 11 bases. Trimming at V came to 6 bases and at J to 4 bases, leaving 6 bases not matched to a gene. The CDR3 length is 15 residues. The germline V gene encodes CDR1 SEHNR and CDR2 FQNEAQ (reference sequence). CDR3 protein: CASRMDRGLSDTQYF. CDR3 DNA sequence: TGTGCCAGCAGAATGGACAGGGGGCTGTCAGATACGCAGTATTTT.

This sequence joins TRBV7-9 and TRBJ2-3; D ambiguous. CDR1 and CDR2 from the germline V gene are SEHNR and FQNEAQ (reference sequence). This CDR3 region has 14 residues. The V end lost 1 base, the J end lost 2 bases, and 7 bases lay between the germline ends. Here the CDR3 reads CASSLGAPTDTQYF. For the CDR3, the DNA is TGTGCCAGCAGCTTAGGGGCCCCCACAGATACGCAGTATTTT. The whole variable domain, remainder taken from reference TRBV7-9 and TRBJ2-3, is DTGVSQNPRHKITKRGQNVTFRCDPISEHNRLYWYRQTLGQGPEFLTYFQNEAQLEKSRLLSDRFSAERPKGSFSTLEIQRTEQGDSAMYLCASSLGAPTDTQYFGPGTRLTVL.

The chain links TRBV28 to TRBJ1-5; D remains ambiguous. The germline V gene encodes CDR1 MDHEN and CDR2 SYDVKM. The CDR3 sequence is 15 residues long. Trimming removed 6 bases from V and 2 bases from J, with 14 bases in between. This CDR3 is CASRAQTFGNQPQHF. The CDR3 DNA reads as TGTGCCAGCAGGGCCCAGACTTTCGGCAATCAGCCCCAGCATTTT.

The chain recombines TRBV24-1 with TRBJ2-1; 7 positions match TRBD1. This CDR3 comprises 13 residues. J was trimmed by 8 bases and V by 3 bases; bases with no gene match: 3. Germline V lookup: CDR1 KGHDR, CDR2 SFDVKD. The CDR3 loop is CATSDTGVDEQFF. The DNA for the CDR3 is TGTGCCACCAGTGATACAGGGGTAGATGAGCAGTTCTTC.

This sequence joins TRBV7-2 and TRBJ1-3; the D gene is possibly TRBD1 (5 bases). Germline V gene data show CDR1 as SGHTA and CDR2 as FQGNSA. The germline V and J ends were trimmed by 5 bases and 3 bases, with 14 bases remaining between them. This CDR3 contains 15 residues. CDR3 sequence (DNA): TGTGCCAGCAGCGAAGGGGAGGCTTTTGGAAACACCATATATTTT. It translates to CASSEGEAFGNTIYF.

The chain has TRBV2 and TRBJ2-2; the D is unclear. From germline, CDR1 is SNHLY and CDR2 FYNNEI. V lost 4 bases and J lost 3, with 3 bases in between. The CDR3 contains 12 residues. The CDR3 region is CASSGDTGELFF. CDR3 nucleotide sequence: TGTGCCAGCAGTGGAGACACCGGGGAGCTGTTTTTT.

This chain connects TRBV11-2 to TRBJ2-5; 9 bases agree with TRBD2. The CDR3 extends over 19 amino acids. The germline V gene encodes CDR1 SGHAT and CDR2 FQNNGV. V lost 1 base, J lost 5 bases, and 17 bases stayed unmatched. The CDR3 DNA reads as TGTGCCAGCAGCTTAGGGCCGGCTGGCGGGGGGGCGTCTAAGGAGACCCAGTACTTC. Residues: CASSLGPAGGGASKETQYF.

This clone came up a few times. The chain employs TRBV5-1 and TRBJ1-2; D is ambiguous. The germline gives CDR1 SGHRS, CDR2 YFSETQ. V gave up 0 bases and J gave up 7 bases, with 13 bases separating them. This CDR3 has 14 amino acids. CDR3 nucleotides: TGCGCCAGCAGCTTGGAGCTCGGGAGAGGTGGCTACACCTTC. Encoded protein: CASSLELGRGGYTF.

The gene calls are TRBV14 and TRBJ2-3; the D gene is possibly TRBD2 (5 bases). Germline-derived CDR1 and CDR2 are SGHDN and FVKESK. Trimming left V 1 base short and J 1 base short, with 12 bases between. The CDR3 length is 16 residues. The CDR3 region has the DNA TGTGCCAGCAGCCAAGTTTTGGGAGCCCGCACAGATACGCAGTATTTT. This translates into CASSQVLGARTDTQYF.

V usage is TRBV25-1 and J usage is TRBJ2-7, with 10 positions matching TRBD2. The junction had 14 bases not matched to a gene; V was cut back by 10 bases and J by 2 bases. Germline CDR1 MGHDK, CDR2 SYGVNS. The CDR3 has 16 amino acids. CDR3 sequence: CATQRAGGLLAYEQYV. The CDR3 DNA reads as TGTGCCACCCAAAGAGCGGGGGGGCTCTTGGCCTACGAGCAGTACGTC.

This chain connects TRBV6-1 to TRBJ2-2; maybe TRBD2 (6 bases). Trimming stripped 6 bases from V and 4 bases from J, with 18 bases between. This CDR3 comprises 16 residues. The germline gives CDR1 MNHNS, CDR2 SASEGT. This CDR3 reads CASRESTGTPTGELFF. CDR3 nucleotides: TGTGCCAGCAGGGAAAGCACCGGGACTCCCACCGGGGAGCTGTTTTTT.